The 5 T cell receptor beta chains presented below share a single source sample, sequenced in a study of blood T cell repertoires in COVID-19. The assay was immunoSEQ multiplex PCR, and TCRdb's table has in-frame clones only and misses some. The top ten hold over 15% of the sample, which has around 72,000 clones, roughly 80% seen once. The sequencing input was peripheral blood. These TCRs come from an elderly woman with acute or convalescent COVID-19.

This chain links TRBV28 with TRBJ1-2, with 10 bases that match TRBD1. Germline loops: CDR1 MDHEN, CDR2 SYDVKM. The CDR3 consists of 14 residues. The V and J ends lost 10 bases and 2 bases, in that order; junction bases with no gene match: 7. The CDR3, as DNA: TGTGCCACCAAGACAGGGGGCGAAAACTATGGCTACACCTTC. Its translation is CATKTGGENYGYTF.

The CDR3 protein is CASSSRDSSYGYTF. In DNA, the CDR3 is TGTGCCAGCAGCTCCCGGGACAGCTCCTATGGCTACACCTTC. The chain couples TRBV7-8 to TRBJ1-2; 7 bases agree with TRBD1. Trimming cost V 4 bases and J 4 bases; bases outside gene matches: 6. The CDR3 has 14 residues. Germline V gene sequence: CDR1 SGHVS, CDR2 FQNEAQ.

This chain uses TRBV2 with TRBJ2-2; TRBD2 matches at 7 bases. CDR3 length: 13 amino acids. Per the germline V gene, CDR1 is SNHLY and CDR2 is FYNNEI. With 8 bases clipped from V and 3 bases from J, the junction kept 3 bases outside the gene matches. The CDR3 here is CASVLADTGELFF. The CDR3 region has the DNA TGTGCCAGCGTCCTAGCGGACACCGGGGAGCTGTTTTTT. Looking up the rest from reference TRBV2 and TRBJ2-2 gives the full variable domain: EPEVTQTPSHQVTQMGQEVILRCVPISNHLYFYWYRQILGQKVEFLVSFYNNEISEKSEIFDDQFSVERPDGSNFTLKIRSTKLEDSAMYFCASVLADTGELFFGEGSRLTVL.

The rearrangement joins TRBV30 to TRBJ1-1; D is undetermined. The CDR3 sequence is 14 residues long. CDR1 GTSNPN and CDR2 SVGIG come from the germline V gene (reference sequence). Trimming cost V 0 bases and J 4 bases, with 12 bases left between them. CDR3 sequence reads: CAWSVFGLGTEAFF. DNA for the CDR3: TGTGCCTGGAGTGTGTTTGGGCTGGGCACTGAAGCTTTCTTT.

The chain combines TRBV27 with TRBJ1-5; D unclear. This CDR3 comprises 13 residues. Germline-derived CDR1 and CDR2 are MNHEY and SMNVEV (reference sequence). Trimming removed 2 bases from V and 5 bases from J, with 7 bases in between. CDR3 amino acids: CASSLIRDQPQHF. The CDR3 DNA follows: TGTGCCAGCAGTTTAATTAGAGATCAGCCCCAGCATTTT.